A selection of T cell receptor beta chains follows, all from one sample in a study of CD8+ T cells in alopecia areata. Generated by immunoSEQ multiplex PCR, the TCRdb table keeps only in-frame clones and is missing some. The table shows roughly 180,000 clones, with about three fifths occurring only once. Here the sequenced sample was CD4+ T cells sorted from blood, taken at week 4, from a patient treated with tofacitinib. The source of these receptors is a human donor with alopecia areata. Each CDR3 is given without its conserved first and last residue.

J: TRBJ1-1
V: TRBV5-1
CDR3: ASRVGAGTEAF

J: TRBJ1-2
V: TRBV29-1
CDR3: SVRIRDRGLYGYT

J: TRBJ1-2
V: TRBV5-1
CDR3: ASSSSHNYGYT

J: TRBJ1-5
V: TRBV28
CDR3: ASSGRPDQPQH

J: TRBJ2-3
V: TRBV27
CDR3: ASTYRPFTDTQY

J: TRBJ1-5
V: TRBV30
CDR3: AWSSTGTYSNQPQH

J: TRBJ2-5
V: TRBV4-2
CDR3: ASSPFTGTQETQY

J: TRBJ1-5
V: TRBV4-3
CDR3: ASSPTGGNQPQH

J: TRBJ2-7
V: TRBV5-4
CDR3: ASRPGPNYEQY

J: TRBJ1-5
V: TRBV19
CDR3: ASTPGARTSNQPQH

J: TRBJ2-4
V: TRBV5-6
CDR3: ASSFRALGNIQY

J: TRBJ2-3
V: TRBV27
CDR3: ASRGATDTQY

J: TRBJ1-5
V: TRBV30
CDR3: AWSYRGNQPQH

J: TRBJ1-5
V: TRBV30
CDR3: AWSTGQGNQPQH

J: TRBJ1-1
V: TRBV7-9
CDR3: ASSFPEGEREAF

J: TRBJ1-1
V: TRBV6-1
CDR3: ASSELLHRAVNTEAF

J: TRBJ2-5
V: TRBV5-6
CDR3: ASSLGQGNQETQY

J: TRBJ1-5
V: TRBV23-1
CDR3: ASRLTGTSEVVNQPQH

J: TRBJ1-6
V: TRBV27
CDR3: ASSFARGTSYNSPLH

J: TRBJ1-5
V: TRBV18
CDR3: ASANGWGNQPQH

J: TRBJ1-1
V: TRBV2
CDR3: ASRVDTEAF

J: TRBJ1-3
V: TRBV6-5
CDR3: ASRDPGSGNTIY

J: TRBJ1-1
V: TRBV6-5
CDR3: ASSYSRQAEAF

J: TRBJ1-1
V: TRBV2
CDR3: ASSLNTEAF

J: TRBJ2-4
V: TRBV4-3
CDR3: ASSHLRGEPGY

J: TRBJ2-7
V: TRBV7-2
CDR3: ASSPRRSVYEQY

J: TRBJ1-2
V: TRBV30
CDR3: AWRSTGANYGYT

J: TRBJ2-1
V: TRBV5-1
CDR3: ASSYSSGLAGGGEQF

J: TRBJ2-7
V: TRBV2
CDR3: ASIRYGRSSYEQY

J: TRBJ1-6
V: TRBV30
CDR3: AWSVDRVRSMESPLH